What follows are 8 T cell receptor beta chains derived from one specimen sequenced in a study of early T cells in non-severe SARS-CoV-2 infection. TCRdb ran MiXCR on the 5' RACE reads and lists one entry per CDR3 protein. Counted here are roughly 71,000 distinct CDR3 sequences, around 14% occurring once; the ten biggest clones make up 4.5% to 5.5%. Material for sequencing was whole blood. The source of these receptors is an adult who was a healthcare worker with PCR-confirmed SARS-CoV-2 infection or an uninfected control (not recorded which).

J is TRBJ2-1 and V is TRBV7-9; possibly TRBD1 for D (6 bases). This CDR3 comprises 13 residues. V was shortened by 5 bases and J by 15 bases, with 20 bases between the two germline ends. Germline CDR1 and CDR2: SEHNR and FQNEAQ (reference sequence). This chain's CDR3 is CASSRRGPQNWFF. CDR3 sequence (DNA): TGTGCCAGCAGCCGCAGGGGCCCCCAGAATTGGTTCTTC.

There are many counts of this clonotype. The chain has TRBV5-6 and TRBJ2-2; D remains unclear. From germline, CDR1 is SGHDT and CDR2 YYEEEE. Deletions cut 0 bases from V and 0 bases from J, with 9 bases between. The CDR3 sequence is 16 residues long. As DNA, the CDR3 is TGTGCCAGCAGCTTGGTAGTAGGGACGAACACCGGGGAGCTGTTTTTT. Encoded protein: CASSLVVGTNTGELFF.

The genes are TRBV12-3 or TRBV12-4 and TRBJ2-3; 8 bases line up with TRBD2. There are 16 residues in the CDR3. J lost 5 bases, V lost 2 bases, and 9 bases had no gene match. The CDR3 protein is CASSLSRGGRLDTQYF. The CDR3 DNA follows: TGTGCCAGCAGTTTATCTCGGGGGGGCCGTCTAGATACGCAGTATTTT.

The sample holds a few counts of this clonotype. The CDR3 coding sequence is TGTGCCAGCAGCAAATACGAATCTGGGGCCAACGTCCTGACTTTC. Protein sequence: CASSKYESGANVLTF. V usage is TRBV21-1 and J usage is TRBJ2-6. TRBV21-1 is termed a pseudogene. The CDR3 totals 15 residues.

This clonotype appeared many times. The rearrangement links TRBV19 to TRBJ2-2; a weak D match, TRBD2 (5 bases). This CDR3 is built from 15 residues. Germline V lookup: CDR1 LNHDA, CDR2 SQIVND (reference sequence). The V end lost 7 bases, the J end lost 4 bases, and 16 bases lay between the germline ends. The CDR3 nucleotides are TGTGCCAGTATGAAAGGGAGTCTGGGCACCGGGGAGCTGTTTTTT. It specifies CASMKGSLGTGELFF.

This clonotype was counted only a few times. Here the CDR3 DNA reads TGTGCCAGCAGTTTTCCGTCCACCGGGGAGCTGTTTTTT. This gives the protein CASSFPSTGELFF. The rearrangement links TRBV28 to TRBJ2-2; no clear D. V was cut by 3 bases and J by 4 bases, with 6 bases left in between. From germline, CDR1 is MDHEN and CDR2 SYDVKM. This CDR3 is 13 amino acids long.

This clonotype was detected a few times. This rearrangement joins TRBV4-3 to TRBJ2-3, with 12 positions matching TRBD2. The V gene's germline CDR1 is LGHNA and CDR2 YSLEER. The length of the CDR3 is 17 residues. V gave up 3 bases and J gave up 5 bases; unmatched junction bases: 9. Here the CDR3 DNA reads TGCGCCAGCAGCCATCGGACTAGCGGGGAGGGAGGAGATACGCAGTATTTT. Protein sequence: CASSHRTSGEGGDTQYF.

There are many counts of this clonotype. J is TRBJ2-6 and V is TRBV12-3 or TRBV12-4, with D possibly TRBD1 on 6 matching bases. Trimming pared 3 bases from V and 2 bases from J, leaving 11 bases between. This CDR3 is 16 amino acids long. In DNA form, the CDR3 reads TGTGCCAGCAGTTTTGTTTCAGGGGCTGGGGCCAACGTCCTGACTTTC. Translating it yields CASSFVSGAGANVLTF.